The present TCR beta chain was sequenced within a study of tumor and adjacent non-tumor tissue in lung cancer. Whole-study context: Each sample yielded a few million productive TCRbeta reads on average.

The study, taken as a whole, reports: Top 100 clones took a larger repertoire share in normal lung.

Three rounds of nested PCR, following a modified ARM-PCR protocol, produced the TCRbeta library. TCRdb processed the multiplex PCR reads anew with MiXCR; each CDR3 protein has one entry. The sample holds under 150,000 distinct CDR3 sequences, 60% to 70% seen once. This sample's RNA came from whole unsorted tissue. Turning to this clonotype: Its antigen is not identified.

This TCR came from a man aged 25 to 40 with non-small cell lung cancer. Sample: lung tumor tissue.

This CDR3 is CSVTICDGSGYTF. The CDR3 DNA is TGCAGTGTGACCATTTGCGACGGATCGGGCTACACCTTC. The V gene is TRBV29-1, the J gene TRBJ1-2, with D hard to call. Germline values: CDR1 SQVTM, CDR2 ANQGSEA. The CDR3 length is 13 residues.